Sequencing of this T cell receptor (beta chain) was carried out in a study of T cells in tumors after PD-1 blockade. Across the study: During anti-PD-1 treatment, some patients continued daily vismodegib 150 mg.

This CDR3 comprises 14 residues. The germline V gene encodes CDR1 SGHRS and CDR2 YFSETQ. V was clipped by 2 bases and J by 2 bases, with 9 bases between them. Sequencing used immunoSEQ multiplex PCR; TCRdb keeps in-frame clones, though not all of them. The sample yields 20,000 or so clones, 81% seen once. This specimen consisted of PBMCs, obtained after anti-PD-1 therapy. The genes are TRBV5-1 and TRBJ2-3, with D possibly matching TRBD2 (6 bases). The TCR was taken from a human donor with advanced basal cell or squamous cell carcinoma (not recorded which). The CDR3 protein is CASSFGTFTDTQYF. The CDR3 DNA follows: TGCGCCAGCAGCTTCGGGACTTTCACAGATACGCAGTATTTT.